The 30 T cell receptor beta chains below come from one sample, sequenced in a study of blood T cell repertoires in COVID-19. Sequenced by immunoSEQ multiplex PCR; TCRdb stores in-frame clones only, minus some. The sample has 300,000 to 400,000 clones; more than 70% are singletons. The specimen sequenced was peripheral blood. All receptors come from a woman aged 25 to 39 with COVID-19, enrolled during active disease.

V and J are TRBV7-9 and TRBJ2-1; possible D gene TRBD1, 6 bases. Germline CDR1 SEHNR, CDR2 FQNEAQ (reference sequence). The germline V and J ends were trimmed by 5 bases and 7 bases, with 18 bases remaining between them. The CDR3 runs 15 residues. CDR3 coding DNA: TGTGCCAGCAGCGTCAGGGGAGTGGGGGTTAATGAGCAGTTCTTC. It yields the protein CASSVRGVGVNEQFF.

This chain links TRBV6-2 or TRBV6-3 with TRBJ1-2; TRBD1 aligns across 7 bases. The CDR3 consists of 13 residues. Germline loops: CDR1 MNHEY, CDR2 SVGEGT. J was trimmed by 2 bases and V by 7 bases; bases with no gene match: 4. CDR3 nucleotides: TGTGCCAGCACCCCGACAGGGAACTATGGCTACACCTTC. Protein sequence: CASTPTGNYGYTF.

The V call is TRBV10-3, the J call TRBJ2-2; D might be TRBD2 (5 bases). The germline V gene encodes CDR1 ENHRY and CDR2 SYGVKD. The length of the CDR3 is 15 residues. The germline V and J ends were trimmed by 0 bases and 1 base, with 6 bases remaining between them. For the CDR3, the DNA is TGTGCCATCAGTGAGTCAGGGAGGAACACCGGGGAGCTGTTTTTT. It specifies CAISESGRNTGELFF.

The chain has TRBV7-6 and TRBJ2-3, with TRBD2 as a possible D gene (6 bases). This CDR3 has 14 amino acids. Trimming left V 5 bases short and J 10 bases short, with 19 bases between. Germline V gene lookup returns CDR1 SGHVS and CDR2 FNYEAQ. The CDR3 sequence: CASSRSLGGRAQYF. The CDR3 DNA reads as TGTGCCAGCAGCCGCAGCCTGGGGGGACGGGCGCAGTATTTT.

The rearrangement links TRBV12-5 to TRBJ2-1; no reliable D call. This CDR3 contains 17 residues. V dropped 2 bases and J dropped 7 bases, with 21 bases sitting between them. Germline values: CDR1 LGHNT, CDR2 FRNRAP. CDR3 protein: CASGLSIMSSRANEQFF. The CDR3 bases are TGTGCTAGTGGTTTGTCGATAATGTCTTCCCGCGCTAATGAGCAGTTCTTC.

This clone was counted ten times or more. The genes are TRBV18 and TRBJ1-2; D gene unclear. Germline V gives CDR1 KGHSH, CDR2 LQKENI. CDR3 size: 19 residues. V gave up 0 bases and J gave up 6 bases, with 26 bases separating them. The CDR3 is CASSPPAPSSFAGYHGYTF. In nucleotides, the CDR3 is TGTGCCAGCTCACCACCGGCTCCCTCTTCCTTCGCCGGGTATCATGGCTACACCTTC.

This clone was seen once. CDR3 in DNA: TGTGCCAGCAACTTCGAGGGCACAGATACGCAGTATTTT. Protein: CASNFEGTDTQYF. The chain recombines TRBV7-9 with TRBJ2-3; no firm D call. This CDR3 is built from 13 residues. With 7 bases removed from V and 1 base from J, the gap between germline ends came to 9 bases. The germline CDR1 and CDR2 sequences are SEHNR and FQNEAQ (reference sequence).

The genes are TRBV5-4 and TRBJ2-2; 11 bases are shared with TRBD2. The CDR3 length is 18 residues. Germline loops: CDR1 SGHNT, CDR2 YYREEE (reference sequence). After removal of 4 bases from V and 1 base from J, the junction contained 9 bases not matched to a gene. CDR3 in DNA: TGTGCCAGCAGCCCAAACCCCCTAGCGGGGGGGAACACCGGGGAGCTGTTTTTT. Protein product: CASSPNPLAGGNTGELFF.

This clone was observed a single time. The genes are TRBV7-9 and TRBJ2-3; maybe TRBD1 (6 bases). The ends were cut back, 2 bases at V and 3 bases at J, with 18 bases in the middle. CDR3 length equals 17 residues. Germline CDR1 reads SEHNR; CDR2 reads FQNEAQ (reference sequence). The CDR3 spells CASSLSWGRFETDTQYF. The CDR3 DNA follows: TGTGCCAGCAGCTTAAGCTGGGGGCGATTTGAAACAGATACGCAGTATTTT.

This clone appeared once. V and J are TRBV6-5 and TRBJ1-5, with TRBD1 matching 7 bases. V shed 5 bases and J 5 bases; nucleotides not matched to a gene: 3. Germline V gene sequence: CDR1 MNHEY, CDR2 SVGAGI. The CDR3 extends over 13 amino acids. For the CDR3, the DNA is TGTGCCAGCAGTACCGGGACAGATCAGCCCCAGCATTTT. This translates into CASSTGTDQPQHF.

This clone has only a few counts. The rearrangement links TRBV7-2 to TRBJ2-3, with D uncertain. The CDR3 contains 13 residues. CDR1 is SGHTA and CDR2 is FQGNSA in the germline V gene. The V gene lost 4 bases and the J gene lost 2 bases, with 7 bases spanning the gap. The CDR3 DNA is TGTGCCAGCAGCTCCCTTCTCACAGATACGCAGTATTTT. It specifies CASSSLLTDTQYF.

The chain joins TRBV9 to TRBJ1-6; D gene ambiguous. The CDR3 spans 15 residues. Germline V CDR1 and CDR2: SGDLS, YYNGEE. The V end was cut by 2 bases, the J end by 9 bases, with 15 bases between. The CDR3 spells CASSVRELALSPLHF. The CDR3 nucleotides are TGTGCCAGCAGCGTGCGGGAGCTCGCCCTTTCACCCCTCCACTTT.

This sequence joins TRBV5-4 and TRBJ2-6; unclear D gene. The CDR3 totals 15 residues. The V gene lost 4 bases and the J gene lost 0 bases, with 8 bases spanning the gap. CDR1 SGHNT and CDR2 YYREEE come from the germline V gene (reference sequence). The CDR3 protein is CASSVQNSGANVLTF. The CDR3 DNA sequence: TGTGCCAGCAGCGTTCAGAACTCTGGGGCCAACGTCCTGACTTTC.

The V gene is TRBV11-2, the J gene TRBJ2-7; D not certain. CDR1 is SGHAT and CDR2 is FQNNGV in the germline V gene. V was shortened by 1 base and J by 3 bases, with 7 bases between the two germline ends. The length of the CDR3 is 13 residues. CDR3 protein: CASSLASVYEQYV. Here the CDR3 DNA reads TGTGCCAGCAGCTTAGCTTCGGTCTACGAGCAGTACGTC.

This chain joins TRBV7-9 and TRBJ2-5, with D uncertain. V lost 5 bases, J lost 2 bases, and 21 bases lay in between. In germline, CDR1 is SEHNR, CDR2 FQNEAQ (reference sequence). This CDR3 has 17 amino acids. CDR3 DNA: TGTGCCAGCAGCCTCACTGCCTCCCCGGGTCCACAAGAGACCCAGTACTTC. It codes for CASSLTASPGPQETQYF.

J is TRBJ2-7 and V is TRBV5-1; 12 bases are a match to TRBD1. Per germline, CDR1 SGHRS and CDR2 YFSETQ. V gave up 0 bases and J gave up 5 bases; unmatched junction bases: 6. This CDR3 region has 16 residues. This CDR3 reads CASSLDGTGGSDEQYF. The CDR3 nucleotides are TGCGCCAGCAGCTTGGATGGGACAGGGGGCAGCGACGAGCAGTACTTC.

The rearrangement uses TRBV2 and TRBJ2-5, with D unclear. This CDR3 comprises 13 residues. V was shortened by 2 bases and J by 3 bases, with 7 bases between the two germline ends. Germline CDR1 is SNHLY and CDR2 is FYNNEI. The CDR3 bases are TGTGCCAGCAGTGAACAGGCAGAAGAGACCCAGTACTTC. Its translation is CASSEQAEETQYF.

The chain uses TRBV18 and TRBJ2-1, with 8 bases fitting TRBD1. With V trimmed by 6 bases and J by 5 bases, 6 bases remained unmatched. From germline, CDR1 is KGHSH and CDR2 LQKENI. The CDR3 runs 14 residues. The CDR3 here is CASSATGGNNEQFF. In DNA, the CDR3 is TGTGCCAGCTCGGCCACAGGGGGGAACAATGAGCAGTTCTTC.

This chain joins TRBV5-5 and TRBJ2-7, with D tentatively TRBD2 (6 bases). CDR1 SGHKS and CDR2 YYEKEE come from the germline V gene (reference sequence). The CDR3 runs to 15 residues. The V end was cut by 1 base, the J end by 3 bases, with 14 bases between. Here the CDR3 DNA reads TGTGCCAGCAGCTTGTCGGGGGAAGGGTTCTACGAGCAGTACTTC. Its translation: CASSLSGEGFYEQYF.

This chain connects TRBV5-6 to TRBJ2-2, with 8 positions matching TRBD1. Germline V lookup: CDR1 SGHDT, CDR2 YYEEEE. The CDR3 loop spans 15 amino acids. Trimming cost V 2 bases and J 3 bases; bases outside gene matches: 3. The chain's CDR3 is CASSFAQGDTGELFF. CDR3 DNA: TGTGCCAGCAGCTTCGCACAGGGGGACACCGGGGAGCTGTTTTTT.

This chain links TRBV6-6 with TRBJ1-5; 8 bases align to TRBD1. With V trimmed by 6 bases and J by 9 bases, 16 bases remained unmatched. The CDR3 has 16 residues. The germline V gene has CDR1 MNHNY and CDR2 SVGAGI (reference sequence). CDR3 loop: CASRKGQAGGGAPQHF. CDR3 nucleotide sequence: TGTGCCAGCAGAAAGGGTCAGGCAGGGGGCGGAGCGCCCCAGCATTTT.

V usage is TRBV27 and J usage is TRBJ2-2, with TRBD2 matching 12 bases. Germline CDR1 and CDR2: MNHEY and SMNVEV (reference sequence). Trimming cost V 3 bases and J 7 bases; bases outside gene matches: 12. There are 18 residues in the CDR3. CDR3 protein: CASSFVGLAGPGNGELFF. CDR3 nucleotide sequence: TGTGCCAGCAGTTTCGTCGGACTAGCGGGGCCCGGGAACGGGGAGCTGTTTTTT.

The chain links TRBV10-2 to TRBJ2-7; 8 bases are a match to TRBD1. Trimming removed 5 bases from V and 2 bases from J; junction bases left unmatched: 8. Germline CDR1 reads WSHSY; CDR2 reads SAAADI. The CDR3 totals 15 residues. CDR3 coding DNA: TGCGCCAGCAGTCAGGGGGCCCGGATGACCTACGAGCAGTACGTC. It specifies CASSQGARMTYEQYV.

The chain recombines TRBV6-1 with TRBJ1-1; D gene unclear. CDR1 is MNHNS and CDR2 is SASEGT in the germline V gene. Between the trimmed V and J ends, which lost 1 base and 7 bases, there was a span of 13 bases. CDR3 length: 14 residues. The CDR3 sequence: CASSEGGSRGEAFF. CDR3 DNA: TGTGCCAGCAGTGAAGGAGGCAGTCGAGGTGAAGCTTTCTTT.

The genes are TRBV6-5 and TRBJ1-3, with 8 bases matching TRBD1. From germline, CDR1 is MNHEY and CDR2 SVGAGI. The CDR3 extends over 15 amino acids. Unmatched junction bases numbered 7, after V lost 8 bases and J lost 1 base. CDR3 bases: TGTGCCAGCTCTAGACAGGGGAAATCTGGAAACACCATATATTTT. Encoded protein: CASSRQGKSGNTIYF.

This clone was counted only a few times. The V gene is TRBV27, the J gene TRBJ1-1, with D perhaps TRBD1 (6 bases). Germline V gene sequence: CDR1 MNHEY, CDR2 SMNVEV (reference sequence). The CDR3 contains 15 residues. Trimming pared 0 bases from V and 5 bases from J, leaving 13 bases between. The CDR3 DNA follows: TGTGCCAGCAGTTTATCGTCAGGGGTAGGAACTGAAGCTTTCTTT. Translating gives CASSLSSGVGTEAFF.

V and J are TRBV28 and TRBJ1-4; TRBD1 aligns across 8 bases. The CDR3 is 15 residues long. Trimming took 4 bases from V and 6 from J; bases not matched to a gene: 7. Germline assignment: CDR1 MDHEN and CDR2 SYDVKM. CDR3 sequence (DNA): TGTGCCAGCAGTTCCTCCGGGACAGGATATGAAAAACTGTTTTTT. This gives the protein CASSSSGTGYEKLFF.

The V and J genes are TRBV3-1 (or the pseudogene TRBV3-2) and TRBJ1-5; 7 bases align to TRBD1. The V segment lost 1 base and the J segment 7 bases; nucleotides outside the gene matches: 10. This CDR3 spans 16 amino acids. Germline loops: CDR1 LGHDT, CDR2 YNNKEL (reference sequence). The DNA of the CDR3 is TGTGCCAGCAGCCAAGTGGAAGGACAGGTCGGGCAGCCCCAGCATTTT. Translated, it gives CASSQVEGQVGQPQHF.

The chain joins TRBV14 to TRBJ2-1; TRBD2 is a possible D gene (7 bases). Per the germline V gene, CDR1 is SGHDN and CDR2 is FVKESK. This CDR3 spans 16 amino acids. Between the trimmed V and J ends, which lost 6 bases and 1 base, there was a span of 16 bases. The CDR3: CASSRRGGGSYNEQFF. CDR3 sequence (DNA): TGTGCCAGCAGTCGAAGGGGGGGAGGGTCCTACAATGAGCAGTTCTTC.

On this clone: In this CDR3 the conserved last residue, phenylalanine or tryptophan, is missing, so a read error is likely. The limits of the CDR3 on the DNA are not certain, so only TCRdb's listed CDR3 is given. The V and J genes are TRBV28 and TRBJ2-7; TRBD1, as called in the table, went unchecked against the DNA. Looked up from germline, CDR1 is MDHEN and CDR2 is SYDVKM. Inclusive of both ends, the CDR3 amounts to 11 amino acids. The CDR3 is CASSSRDRPSI.